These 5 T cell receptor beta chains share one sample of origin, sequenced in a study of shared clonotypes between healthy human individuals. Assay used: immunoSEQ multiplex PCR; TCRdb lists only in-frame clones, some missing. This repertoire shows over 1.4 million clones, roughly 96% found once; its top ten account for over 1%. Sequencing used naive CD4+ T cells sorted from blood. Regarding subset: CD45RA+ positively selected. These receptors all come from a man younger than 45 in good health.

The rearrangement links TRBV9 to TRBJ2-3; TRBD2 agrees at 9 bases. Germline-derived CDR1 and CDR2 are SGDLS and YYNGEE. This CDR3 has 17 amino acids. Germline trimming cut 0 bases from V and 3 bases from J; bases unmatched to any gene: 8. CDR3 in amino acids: CASSVAISGSWTDTQYF. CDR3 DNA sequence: TGTGCCAGCAGCGTAGCTATTAGCGGGAGTTGGACAGATACGCAGTATTTT.

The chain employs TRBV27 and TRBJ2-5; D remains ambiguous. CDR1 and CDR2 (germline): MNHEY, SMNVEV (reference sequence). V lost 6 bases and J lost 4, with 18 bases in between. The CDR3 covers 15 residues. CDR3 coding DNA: TGTGCCAGCAGAAAGGCAGACGACATGGGAGAGACCCAGTACTTC. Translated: CASRKADDMGETQYF.

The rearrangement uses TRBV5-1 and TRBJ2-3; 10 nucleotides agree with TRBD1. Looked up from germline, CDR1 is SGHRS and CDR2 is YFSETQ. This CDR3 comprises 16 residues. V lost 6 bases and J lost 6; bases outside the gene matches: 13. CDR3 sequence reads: CASTPGQGSGMDTQYF. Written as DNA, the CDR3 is TGCGCCAGCACACCGGGACAGGGGTCTGGCATGGATACGCAGTATTTT.

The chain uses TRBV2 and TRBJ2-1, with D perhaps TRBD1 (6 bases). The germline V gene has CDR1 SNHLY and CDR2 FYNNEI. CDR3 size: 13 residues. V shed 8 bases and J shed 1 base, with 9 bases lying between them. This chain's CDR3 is CASFQGSYNEQFF. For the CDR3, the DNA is TGTGCCAGCTTCCAGGGGTCCTACAATGAGCAGTTCTTC.

The CDR3 protein is CASRTVPISGNTIYF. The CDR3 DNA is TGTGCCAGCAGAACAGTTCCAATCTCTGGAAACACCATATATTTT. The chain carries TRBV6-1 and TRBJ1-3; D call uncertain. Trimming stripped 6 bases from V and 0 bases from J, with 12 bases between. From germline, CDR1 is MNHNS and CDR2 SASEGT. CDR3 length equals 15 residues.